This TCR beta chain originates from a study of cytomegalovirus exposure and HLA in healthy donors. Researchers ran the PCR with 60 Vbeta and 13 Jbeta primers. Generated by immunoSEQ multiplex PCR, the TCRdb table keeps only in-frame clones and is missing some. The sample lists approximately 160,000 clones, about 63% occurring once. With 8 bases clipped from V and 0 bases from J, the junction kept 4 bases outside the gene matches. The germline gives CDR1 SNHLY, CDR2 FYNNEI. The CDR3 spans 14 residues. The chain couples TRBV2 to TRBJ1-5; the match to TRBD1 covers 7 bases. The sequencing input was PBMCs. The sequence derives from a middle-aged woman in good health and CMV-seropositive. In nucleotides, the CDR3 is TGTGCCAGCGGGGACAGAGATAGCAATCAGCCCCAGCATTTT. Translated: CASGDRDSNQPQHF.